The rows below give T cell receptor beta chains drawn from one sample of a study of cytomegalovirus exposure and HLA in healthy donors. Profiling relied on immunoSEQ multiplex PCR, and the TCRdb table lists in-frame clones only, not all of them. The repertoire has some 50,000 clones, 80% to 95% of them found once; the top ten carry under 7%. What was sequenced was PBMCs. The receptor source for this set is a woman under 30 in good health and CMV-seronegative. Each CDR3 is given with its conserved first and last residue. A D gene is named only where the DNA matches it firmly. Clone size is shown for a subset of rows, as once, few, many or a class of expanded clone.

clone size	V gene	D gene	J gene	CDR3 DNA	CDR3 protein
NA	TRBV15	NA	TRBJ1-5	TGTGCCACCAGCAGAGATGATGTAGTTAATCAGCCCCAGCATTTT	CATSRDDVVNQPQHF
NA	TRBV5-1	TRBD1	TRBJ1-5	TGCGCCAGCAGCTTGGGACAGGGATTTGCTCAGCCCCAGCATTTT	CASSLGQGFAQPQHF
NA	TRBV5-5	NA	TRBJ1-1	TGTGCCAGCAACCTACTCACAGGGAACACTGAAGCTTTCTTT	CASNLLTGNTEAFF
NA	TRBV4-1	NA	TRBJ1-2	TGCGCCAGCAGCCATCGCCTGGACAGAAGGTATGGCTACACCTTC	CASSHRLDRRYGYTF
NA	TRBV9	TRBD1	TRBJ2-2	TGTGCCAGCAGCGTAGAGGGACAGGGGGCCGGGGAGCTGTTTTTT	CASSVEGQGAGELFF
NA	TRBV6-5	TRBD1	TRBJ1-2	TGTGCCAGCAGGGAAGGCGGACAGGGTGGAGGCTACACCTTC	CASREGGQGGGYTF
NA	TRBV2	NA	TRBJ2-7	TGTGCCAGCAGTGACCAGGGCCACGAGCAGTACTTC	CASSDQGHEQYF
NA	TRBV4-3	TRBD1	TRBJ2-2	TGCGCCAGCAGCCAGGGGCTAAGGGACAGGGGGCGCACCGGGGAGCTGTTTTTT	CASSQGLRDRGRTGELFF
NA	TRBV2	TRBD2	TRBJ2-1	TGTGCCAGCGTGCGGGCCACGGGGGGGGCTGAGCAGTTCTTC	CASVRATGGAEQFF
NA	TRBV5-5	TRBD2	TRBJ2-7	TGTGCCAGCAGCTTGACGGGGGGGTTGGCCTACGAGCAGTACTTC	CASSLTGGLAYEQYF
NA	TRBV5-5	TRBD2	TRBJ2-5	TGTGCCAGCAGCCTGGCGACTAGCGGGAGTGGAGAGACCCAGTACTTC	CASSLATSGSGETQYF
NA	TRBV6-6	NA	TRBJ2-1	TGTGCCAGCAGTTACGTAAGAGGTGAGCAGTTCTTC	CASSYVRGEQFF
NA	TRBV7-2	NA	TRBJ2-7	TGTGCCAGCAGCTTAGCCCTTTCTGAGCAGTACTTC	CASSLALSEQYF
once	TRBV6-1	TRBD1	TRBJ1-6	TGTGCCAGCAGTGGGGACAGGAACTATAATTCACCCCTCCACTTT	CASSGDRNYNSPLHF
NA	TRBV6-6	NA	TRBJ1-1	TGTGCCAGCAGTTACGGCCCCACGGGCACTGAAGCTTTCTTT	CASSYGPTGTEAFF
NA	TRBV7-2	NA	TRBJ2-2	TGTGCCAGCAGCCCCTCGTGGCCCGGGGAGCTGTTTTTT	CASSPSWPGELFF
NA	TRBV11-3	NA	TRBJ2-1	TGTGCCAGCAGCTTAGGTCCAAAAGCGTTCAATGAGCAGTTCTTC	CASSLGPKAFNEQFF
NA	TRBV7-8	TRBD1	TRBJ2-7	TGTGCCAGCAGCTTCAGGGGGCAGGAGTACTTC	CASSFRGQEYF
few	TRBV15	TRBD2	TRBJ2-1	TGTGCCACCAGCAGAAGTAGCGGGACCTACAATGAGCAGTTCTTC	CATSRSSGTYNEQFF
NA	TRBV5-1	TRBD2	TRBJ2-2	TGCGCCAGCAGCTTATGGCTAGCGGGAACCGGGGAGCTGTTTTTT	CASSLWLAGTGELFF
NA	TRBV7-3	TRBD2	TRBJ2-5	TGTGCCAGCAGCCCTGGGGGGGCTAGCGGGGGCAGAGAGACCCAGTACTTC	CASSPGGASGGRETQYF
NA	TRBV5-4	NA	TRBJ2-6	TGTGCCAGCAGTAGGGGGATGGCTGGGGCCAACGTCCTGACTTTC	CASSRGMAGANVLTF
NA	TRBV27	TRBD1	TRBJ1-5	TGTGCCAGCAGTTTCAGGGGGAATCAGCCCCAGCATTTT	CASSFRGNQPQHF
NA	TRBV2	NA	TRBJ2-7	TGTGCCAGCAGTGAGCTAACCTACTACGAGCAGTACTTC	CASSELTYYEQYF
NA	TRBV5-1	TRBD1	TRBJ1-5	TGCGCCAGCAGCGCAACAGGGGAAGAAGGTCAGCCCCAGCATTTT	CASSATGEEGQPQHF
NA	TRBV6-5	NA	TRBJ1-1	TGTGCCAGCACCCGAGGACAGATGAACACTGAAGCTTTCTTT	CASTRGQMNTEAFF